The clone carrying this T cell receptor beta chain was observed a few times. Its antigen remains unknown. Germline V gene lookup returns CDR1 MNHNS and CDR2 SASEGT. The CDR3 sequence is 16 residues long. V dropped 4 bases and J dropped 1; count of bases not matched to a gene: 6. These data are taken from a study of T cell repertoires in cytomegalovirus infection. Each CDR3 protein gets one entry after TCRdb re-called the reads with MiXCR. The table includes some 700,000 distinct CDR3 sequences, 30% to 40% detected once. The sequence was collected from a human donor in good health (CMV status not recorded). Some clones in this sample may be carry-over from other donors' samples. This specimen consisted of cultured PBMCs, obtained from culture after CMV antigen stimulation. This chain connects TRBV6-1 to TRBJ2-2, with 7 bases lining up with TRBD2. The CDR3 DNA reads TGTGCCAGCAGTGGTGTGCAGCGGGGGAACACCGGGGAGCTGTTTTTT. Residues: CASSGVQRGNTGELFF.